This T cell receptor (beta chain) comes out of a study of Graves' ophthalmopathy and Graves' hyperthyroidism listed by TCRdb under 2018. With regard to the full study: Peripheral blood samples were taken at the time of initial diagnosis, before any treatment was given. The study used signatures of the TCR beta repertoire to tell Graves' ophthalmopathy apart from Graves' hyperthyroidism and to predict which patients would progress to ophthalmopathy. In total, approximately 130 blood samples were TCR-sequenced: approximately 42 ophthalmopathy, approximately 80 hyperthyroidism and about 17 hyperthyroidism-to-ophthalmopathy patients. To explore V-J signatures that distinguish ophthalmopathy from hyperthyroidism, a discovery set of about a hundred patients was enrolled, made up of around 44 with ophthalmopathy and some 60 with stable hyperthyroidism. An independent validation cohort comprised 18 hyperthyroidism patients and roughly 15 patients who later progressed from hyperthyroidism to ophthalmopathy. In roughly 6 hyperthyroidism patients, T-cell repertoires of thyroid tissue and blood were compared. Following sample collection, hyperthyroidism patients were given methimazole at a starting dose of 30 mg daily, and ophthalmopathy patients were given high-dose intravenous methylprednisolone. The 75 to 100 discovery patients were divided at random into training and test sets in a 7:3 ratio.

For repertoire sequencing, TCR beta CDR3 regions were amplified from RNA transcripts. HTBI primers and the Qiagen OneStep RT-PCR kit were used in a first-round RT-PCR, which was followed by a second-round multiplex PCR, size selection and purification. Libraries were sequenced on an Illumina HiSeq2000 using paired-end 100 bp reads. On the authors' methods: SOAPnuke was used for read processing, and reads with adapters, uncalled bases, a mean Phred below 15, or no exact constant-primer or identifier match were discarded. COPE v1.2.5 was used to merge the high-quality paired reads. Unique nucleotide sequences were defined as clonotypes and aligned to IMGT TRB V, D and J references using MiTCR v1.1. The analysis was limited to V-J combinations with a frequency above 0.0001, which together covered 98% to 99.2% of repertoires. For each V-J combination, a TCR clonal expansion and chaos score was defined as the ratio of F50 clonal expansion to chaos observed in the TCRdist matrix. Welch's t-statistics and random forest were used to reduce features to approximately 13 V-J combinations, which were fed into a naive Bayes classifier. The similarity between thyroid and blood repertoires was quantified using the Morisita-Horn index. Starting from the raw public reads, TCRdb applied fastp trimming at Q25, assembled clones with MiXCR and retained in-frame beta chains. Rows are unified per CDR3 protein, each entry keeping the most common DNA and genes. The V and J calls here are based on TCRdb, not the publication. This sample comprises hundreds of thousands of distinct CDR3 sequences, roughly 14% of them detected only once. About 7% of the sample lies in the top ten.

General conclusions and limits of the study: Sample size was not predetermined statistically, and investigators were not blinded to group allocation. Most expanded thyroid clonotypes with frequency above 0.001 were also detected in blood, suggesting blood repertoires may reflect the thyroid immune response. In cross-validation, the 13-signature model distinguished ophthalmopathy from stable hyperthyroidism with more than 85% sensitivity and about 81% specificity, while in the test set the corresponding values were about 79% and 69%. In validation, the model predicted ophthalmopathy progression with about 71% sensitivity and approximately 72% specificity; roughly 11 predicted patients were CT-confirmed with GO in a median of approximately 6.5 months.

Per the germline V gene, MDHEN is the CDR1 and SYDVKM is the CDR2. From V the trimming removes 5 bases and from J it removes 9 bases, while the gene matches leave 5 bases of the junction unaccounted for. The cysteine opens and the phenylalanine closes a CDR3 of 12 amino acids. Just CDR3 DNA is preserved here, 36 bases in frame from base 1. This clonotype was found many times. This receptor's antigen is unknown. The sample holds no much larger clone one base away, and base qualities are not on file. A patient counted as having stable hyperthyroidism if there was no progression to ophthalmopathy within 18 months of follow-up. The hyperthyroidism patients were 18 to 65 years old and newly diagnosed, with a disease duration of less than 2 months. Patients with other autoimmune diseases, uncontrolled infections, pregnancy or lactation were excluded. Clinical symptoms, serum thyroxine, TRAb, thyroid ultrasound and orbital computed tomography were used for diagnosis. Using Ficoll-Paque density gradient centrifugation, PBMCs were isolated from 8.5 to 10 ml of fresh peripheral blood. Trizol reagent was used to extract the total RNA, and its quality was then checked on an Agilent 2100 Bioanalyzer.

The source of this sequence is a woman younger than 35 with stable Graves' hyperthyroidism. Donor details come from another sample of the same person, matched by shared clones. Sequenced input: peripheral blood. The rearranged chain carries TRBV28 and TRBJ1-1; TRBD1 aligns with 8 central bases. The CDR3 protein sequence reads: CASSTGGVQAFF. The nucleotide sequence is TGTGCCAGCAGTACAGGGGGAGTACAAGCTTTCTTT.